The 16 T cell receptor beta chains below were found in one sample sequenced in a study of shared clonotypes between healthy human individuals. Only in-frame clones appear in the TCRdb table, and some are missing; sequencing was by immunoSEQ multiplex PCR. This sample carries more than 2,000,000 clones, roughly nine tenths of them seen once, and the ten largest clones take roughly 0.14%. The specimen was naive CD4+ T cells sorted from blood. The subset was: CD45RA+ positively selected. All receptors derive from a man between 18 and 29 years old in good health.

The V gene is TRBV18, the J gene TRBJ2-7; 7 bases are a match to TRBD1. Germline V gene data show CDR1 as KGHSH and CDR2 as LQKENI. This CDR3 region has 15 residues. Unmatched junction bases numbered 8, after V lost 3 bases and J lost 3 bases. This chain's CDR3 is CASSPSGQKFYEQYF. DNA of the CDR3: TGTGCCAGCTCACCGTCGGGACAGAAATTCTACGAGCAGTACTTC.

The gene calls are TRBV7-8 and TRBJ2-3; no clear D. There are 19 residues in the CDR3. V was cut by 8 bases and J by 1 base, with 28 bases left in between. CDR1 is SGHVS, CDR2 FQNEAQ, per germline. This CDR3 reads CASRSRVVGLKDGTDTQYF. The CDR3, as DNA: TGTGCCAGCCGATCCCGGGTGGTGGGGTTGAAGGACGGCACAGATACGCAGTATTTT.

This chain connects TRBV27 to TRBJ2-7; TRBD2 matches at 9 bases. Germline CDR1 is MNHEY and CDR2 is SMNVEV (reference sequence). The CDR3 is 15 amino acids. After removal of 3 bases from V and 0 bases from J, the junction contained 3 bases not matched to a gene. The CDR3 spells CASSLLAGSSYEQYF. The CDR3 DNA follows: TGTGCCAGCAGTTTGCTAGCGGGGAGCTCCTACGAGCAGTACTTC.

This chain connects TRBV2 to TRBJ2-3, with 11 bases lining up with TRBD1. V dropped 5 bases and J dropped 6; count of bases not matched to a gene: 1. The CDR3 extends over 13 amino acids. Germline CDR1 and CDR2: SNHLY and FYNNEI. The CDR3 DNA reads TGTGCCAGCAGTAGGGACAGGGGGGATACGCAGTATTTT. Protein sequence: CASSRDRGDTQYF. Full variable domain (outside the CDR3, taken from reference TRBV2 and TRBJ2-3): EPEVTQTPSHQVTQMGQEVILRCVPISNHLYFYWYRQILGQKVEFLVSFYNNEISEKSEIFDDQFSVERPDGSNFTLKIRSTKLEDSAMYFCASSRDRGDTQYFGPGTRLTVL.

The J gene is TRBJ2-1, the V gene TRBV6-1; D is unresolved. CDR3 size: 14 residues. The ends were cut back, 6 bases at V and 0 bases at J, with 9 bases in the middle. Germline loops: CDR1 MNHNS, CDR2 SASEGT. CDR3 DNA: TGTGCCAGCAGCCCATCCAGCTCCTACAATGAGCAGTTCTTC. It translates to CASSPSSSYNEQFF.

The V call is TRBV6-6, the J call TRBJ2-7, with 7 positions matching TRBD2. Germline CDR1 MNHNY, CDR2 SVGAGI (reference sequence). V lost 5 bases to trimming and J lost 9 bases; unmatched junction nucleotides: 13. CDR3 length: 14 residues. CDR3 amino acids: CASSPDPGLVPQYF. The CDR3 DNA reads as TGTGCCAGCAGTCCCGACCCTGGACTAGTCCCGCAGTACTTC.

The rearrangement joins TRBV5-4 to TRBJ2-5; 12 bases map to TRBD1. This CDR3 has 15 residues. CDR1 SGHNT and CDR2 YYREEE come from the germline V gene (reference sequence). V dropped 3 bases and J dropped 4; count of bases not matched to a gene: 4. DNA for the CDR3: TGTGCCAGCAGCTGGGGACAGGGGGCGCGAGAGACCCAGTACTTC. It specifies CASSWGQGARETQYF.

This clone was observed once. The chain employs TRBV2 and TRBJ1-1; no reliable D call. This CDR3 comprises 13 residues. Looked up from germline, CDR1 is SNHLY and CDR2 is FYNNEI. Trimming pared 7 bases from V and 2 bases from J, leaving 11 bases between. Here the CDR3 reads CASTLGYNTEAFF. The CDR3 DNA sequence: TGTGCCAGCACTCTGGGGTATAACACTGAAGCTTTCTTT.

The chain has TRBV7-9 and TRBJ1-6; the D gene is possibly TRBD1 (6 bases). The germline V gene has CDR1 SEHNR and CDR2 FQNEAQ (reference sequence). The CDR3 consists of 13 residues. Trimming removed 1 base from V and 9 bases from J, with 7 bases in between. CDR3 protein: CASSLEGGSPLHF. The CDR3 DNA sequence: TGTGCCAGCAGCTTAGAGGGGGGTTCACCCCTCCACTTT.

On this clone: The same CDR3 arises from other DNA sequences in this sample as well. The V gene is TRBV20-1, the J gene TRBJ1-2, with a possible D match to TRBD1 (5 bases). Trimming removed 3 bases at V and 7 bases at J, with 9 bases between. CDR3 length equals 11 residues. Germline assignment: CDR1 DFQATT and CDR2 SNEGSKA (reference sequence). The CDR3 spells CSARTGGGYTF. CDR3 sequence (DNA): TGCAGTGCTAGGACCGGGGGTGGCTACACCTTC.

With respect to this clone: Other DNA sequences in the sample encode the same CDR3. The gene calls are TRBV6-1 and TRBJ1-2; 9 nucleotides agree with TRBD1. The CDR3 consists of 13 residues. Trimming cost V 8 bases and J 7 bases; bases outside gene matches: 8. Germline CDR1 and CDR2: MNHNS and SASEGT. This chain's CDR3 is CASSEQGASGYTF. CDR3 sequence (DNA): TGTGCCAGCTCAGAACAGGGGGCAAGTGGCTACACCTTC.

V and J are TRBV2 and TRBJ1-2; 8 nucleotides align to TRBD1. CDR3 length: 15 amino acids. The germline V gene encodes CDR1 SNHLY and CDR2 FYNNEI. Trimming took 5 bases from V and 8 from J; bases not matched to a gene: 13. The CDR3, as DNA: TGTGCCAGCAGTAGCGTCTGGACAGGGTCGAGAGGCTACACCTTC. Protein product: CASSSVWTGSRGYTF.

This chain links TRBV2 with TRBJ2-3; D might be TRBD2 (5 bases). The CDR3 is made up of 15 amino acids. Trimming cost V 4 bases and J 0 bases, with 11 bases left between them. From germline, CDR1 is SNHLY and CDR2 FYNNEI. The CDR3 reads CASSARGASTDTQYF. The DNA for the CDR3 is TGTGCCAGCAGTGCCCGGGGTGCTAGCACAGATACGCAGTATTTT. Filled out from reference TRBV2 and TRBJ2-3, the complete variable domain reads EPEVTQTPSHQVTQMGQEVILRCVPISNHLYFYWYRQILGQKVEFLVSFYNNEISEKSEIFDDQFSVERPDGSNFTLKIRSTKLEDSAMYFCASSARGASTDTQYFGPGTRLTVL.

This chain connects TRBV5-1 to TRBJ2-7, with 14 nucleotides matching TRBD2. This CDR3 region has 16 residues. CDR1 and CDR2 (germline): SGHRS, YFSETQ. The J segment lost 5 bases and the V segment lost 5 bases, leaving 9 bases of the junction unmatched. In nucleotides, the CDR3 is TGCGCCAGCAGACTGGGACTAGCGGGAGTATTCGACGAGCAGTACTTC. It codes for CASRLGLAGVFDEQYF.

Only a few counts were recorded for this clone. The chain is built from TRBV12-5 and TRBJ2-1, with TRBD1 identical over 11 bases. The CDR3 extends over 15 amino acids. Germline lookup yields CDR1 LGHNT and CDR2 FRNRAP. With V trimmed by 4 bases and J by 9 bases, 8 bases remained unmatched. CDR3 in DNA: TGTGCTAGTGGTTCCCCGGGACAGGGGGAGAGTGAGCAGTTCTTC. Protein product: CASGSPGQGESEQFF. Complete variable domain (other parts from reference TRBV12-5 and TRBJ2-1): DARVTQTPRHKVTEMGQEVTMRCQPILGHNTVFWYRQTMMQGLELLAYFRNRAPLDDSGMPKDRFSAEMPDATLATLKIQPSEPRDSAVYFCASGSPGQGESEQFFGPGTRLTVL.

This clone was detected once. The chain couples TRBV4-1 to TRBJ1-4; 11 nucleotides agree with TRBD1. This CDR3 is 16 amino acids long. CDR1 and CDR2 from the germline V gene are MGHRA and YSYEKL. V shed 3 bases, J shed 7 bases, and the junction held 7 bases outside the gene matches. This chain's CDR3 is CASSHGQGAPGEKLFF. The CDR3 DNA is TGCGCCAGCAGCCACGGACAGGGGGCCCCAGGTGAAAAACTGTTTTTT.